This record looks at one T cell receptor (beta chain) sequence and its context. The antigen it recognizes is unknown. Base qualities are not provided; no much larger clone lies one nucleotide away. TCRbeta CDR3 regions were amplified from genomic DNA using the immunoSEQ Assay, a bias-controlled multiplex PCR. For the original study's pipeline: The number of nucleated cells in each sample was estimated by amplification of reference gene primers within the assay. To quantify the absolute abundance of each unique TCRbeta CDR3 rearrangement, sequence reads were collapsed and filtered. For each sample, productive Simpson clonality was calculated by taking the square root of Simpson's diversity index across productive rearrangements. The clones in this table, taken by TCRdb from immuneACCESS, are in-frame only. Not every clone is retained; where verified, under half of the shortfall comes from an unresolved V gene, and the cause of the rest is unknown. The V and J calls and clone size come from that table; D and trimming were worked out from the DNA. The sample table holds around 390,000 clones, of which just under 90% were seen once. Jointly, the top ten make up around 10% of the sample.

This entry is derived from a study of blood T cell repertoires in COVID-19 (dated by TCRdb to about 2020). Turning to the overall study: Samples from collaborators originated in the United States, Italy and Spain and spanned both the acute and convalescent phases of COVID-19. The material from the prospective study consisted of cDNA or gDNA derived from T cells, B-cell-depleted T cells, or PBMCs. Subjects who had been exposed to COVID-19, were actively infected with it, or had recovered from it provided the deeply sampled blood TCRbeta repertoires that made up the dataset. The repertoires were released in a freely available public database meant as a resource for research on the immune response to SARS-CoV-2. The samples were drawn from two sources: the first 160 participants of the ongoing ImmuneRACE study, and 1,000 to 1,500 subjects contributed by 6 global collaborators. Sample metadata almost always included a de-identified subject ID, COVID-19 status, age in years and sex. Where available, HLA class I and class II types were taken from metadata supplied by the sample provider and were not determined by assay-based typing.

V was cut back by 4 bases and J by 3 bases, leaving a gap of 10 bases between them. The CDR3 spans 14 residues, from the cysteine through the phenylalanine. Only CDR3 DNA is held: 42 bases, read in frame from base 1. The germline V gene (reference sequence) gives CDR1 as LNHDA and CDR2 as SQIVND. Enrolling through a virtual design, the prospective study's participants ranged in age from roughly 18 to 90 years and lived across 24 United States geographic areas. In the prospective study, participants were assigned to cohorts based on the clinical history participants reported in a screening survey and a study questionnaire. ImmuneRACE Cohort 3 recovered participants were defined by two consecutive negative NP/OP PCR tests, healthcare professional clearance, or symptom resolution. Each participant in the prospective study had whole blood, serum and a nasopharyngeal or oropharyngeal swab collected by mobile phlebotomists. Over an approximately 2-month period, participants in the prospective study had the option of providing additional blood draws and questionnaires. Blood samples from the prospective study were shipped frozen or at room temperature prior to DNA extraction.

Results and caveats for the whole study, not just this receptor: The quantity of clinical and demographic metadata differed by source and by participant and was supplied without curation.

The TCR originated in a woman between 50 and 59 years old who had recovered from COVID-19. The sequenced material came from PBMCs or T cells enriched from blood (not recorded which). The chain was built from TRBV19 and TRBJ1-5; perhaps TRBD1 is the D gene, with 6 bases matching. The DNA sequence follows: TGTGCCAGTAGTACGCGACAGGTCAATCAGCCCCAGCATTTT. Its protein reads: CASSTRQVNQPQHF.